The 29 T cell receptor beta chains given below trace back to one sample, sequenced in a study of T cells in Graves' hyperthyroidism and ophthalmopathy. Researchers amplified the TCR beta CDR3 regions from RNA transcripts. During a first-round RT-PCR of the TCR CDR3, the HTBI primer set was used. MiXCR was run by TCRdb on the multiplex PCR reads, yielding one entry per CDR3 protein. The data hold around 540,000 distinct CDR3 sequences, with roughly 15% observed a single time. The sequenced sample consisted of blood. The receptors stem from a woman aged 25 to 39 with Graves' ophthalmopathy.

This chain joins TRBV24-1 and TRBJ2-1; 10 positions match TRBD1. Germline trimming cut 3 bases from V and 8 bases from J; bases unmatched to any gene: 9. The CDR3 is 16 residues long. Germline values: CDR1 KGHDR, CDR2 SFDVKD. As DNA, the CDR3 is TGTGCCACCAGTGATCTCCGGGACAGGGGCAATGATGAGCAGTTCTTC. Residues: CATSDLRDRGNDEQFF.

This clonotype was seen ten or more times. The chain carries TRBV24-1 and TRBJ1-5; a weak D match, TRBD1 (6 bases). The germline gives CDR1 KGHDR, CDR2 SFDVKD. V gave up 4 bases and J gave up 3 bases, with 12 bases separating them. There are 15 residues in the CDR3. The CDR3 here is CATSETTGTNQPQHF. CDR3 nucleotide sequence: TGTGCCACCAGTGAAACGACAGGCACCAATCAGCCCCAGCATTTT.

The V and J genes are TRBV11-2 and TRBJ2-7; D is ambiguous. The V end was cut by 8 bases, the J end by 0 bases, with 11 bases between. The germline V gene encodes CDR1 SGHAT and CDR2 FQNNGV. The length of the CDR3 is 13 residues. The CDR3 sequence is CASGQMGSYEQYF. The CDR3, as DNA: TGTGCCAGCGGCCAGATGGGCTCCTACGAGCAGTACTTC.

This clonotype was seen at least ten times. The V gene is TRBV28, the J gene TRBJ1-2; D perhaps matches TRBD1 (5 bases). Between the trimmed V and J ends, which lost 8 bases and 4 bases, there was a span of 14 bases. The CDR3 totals 13 residues. Germline V gives CDR1 MDHEN, CDR2 SYDVKM. The CDR3 bases are TGTGCCAGCGTGCAGGGAGATAGCTATGGCTACACCTTC. Its protein product is CASVQGDSYGYTF.

This chain joins TRBV12-5 and TRBJ1-3; D remains unclear. Trimming took 4 bases from V and 2 from J, leaving 6 bases between them. This CDR3 has 13 amino acids. CDR1 is LGHNT, CDR2 FRNRAP, per germline. CDR3 region: CASGYSPGNTIYF. CDR3 DNA: TGTGCTAGTGGTTACAGCCCTGGAAACACCATATATTTT.

Many counts were recorded for this clonotype. V gene TRBV20-1 combines with J gene TRBJ1-1, with TRBD1 as a possible D gene (6 bases). The CDR3 is made up of 15 amino acids. Germline V gives CDR1 DFQATT, CDR2 SNEGSKA (reference sequence). Trimming removed 6 bases from V and 1 base from J, with 18 bases in between. This chain's CDR3 is CSADSPEGENTEAFF. CDR3 DNA: TGCAGTGCCGATTCCCCGGAGGGGGAGAACACTGAAGCTTTCTTT.

The V and J genes are TRBV4-1 and TRBJ2-7; the D gene is possibly TRBD1 (7 bases). The V end was cut by 1 base, the J end by 7 bases, with 11 bases between. Per germline, CDR1 MGHRA and CDR2 YSYEKL. The CDR3 length is 13 residues. This CDR3 is CASSQVSGGEQYF. CDR3 nucleotides: TGCGCCAGCAGCCAAGTTTCAGGGGGGGAGCAGTACTTC.

This clonotype was picked up many times. The J gene is TRBJ2-1, the V gene TRBV20-1; 10 nucleotides line up with TRBD2. The CDR3 is 17 amino acids. The V segment lost 6 bases and the J segment 8 bases; nucleotides outside the gene matches: 19. Germline CDR1 and CDR2: DFQATT and SNEGSKA (reference sequence). CDR3 DNA: TGCAGTGCCTCCAACCTAGGCGCTAGCGGGAGTGGGCATGAGCAGTTCTTC. Translation: CSASNLGASGSGHEQFF.

The table lists this clonotype with a few counts. The chain has TRBV5-8 and TRBJ2-5; 11 bases are shared with TRBD1. The CDR3 loop spans 14 amino acids. The V gene's germline CDR1 is SGHTS and CDR2 YDEGEE. V gave up 6 bases and J gave up 4 bases; unmatched junction bases: 5. CDR3 loop: CASNAGTGGETQYF. CDR3 nucleotides: TGTGCCAGCAACGCCGGGACAGGGGGAGAGACCCAGTACTTC. Supplemented by reference TRBV5-8 and TRBJ2-5, the full variable domain reads EAGVTQSPTHLIKTRGQQATLRCSPISGHTSVYWYQQALGLGLQFLLWYDEGEERNRGNFPPRFSGRQFPNYSSELNVNALELEDSALYLCASNAGTGGETQYFGPGTRLLVL.

This clonotype has at least ten counts. CDR3 DNA sequence: TGTGCCAGCAGTTTTCTAGCGCCGGGCGATACGCAGTATTTT. Residues: CASSFLAPGDTQYF. J is TRBJ2-3 and V is TRBV28; the D gene is possibly TRBD2 (6 bases). V was pared by 3 bases and J by 6 bases, with 13 bases between. Germline loops: CDR1 MDHEN, CDR2 SYDVKM. This CDR3 has 14 amino acids.

This clonotype was picked up many times. This chain joins TRBV20-1 and TRBJ2-7; 7 nucleotides line up with TRBD2. Trimming removed 6 bases from V and 3 bases from J; junction bases left unmatched: 11. This CDR3 has 14 amino acids. Germline CDR1 DFQATT, CDR2 SNEGSKA (reference sequence). The CDR3 loop is CSALAANIFYEQYF. The CDR3 coding sequence is TGCAGTGCGCTAGCGGCCAATATCTTCTACGAGCAGTACTTC.

This clonotype was counted many times. V is TRBV12-3 or TRBV12-4 and J is TRBJ2-5; no firm D call. Trimming pared 7 bases from V and 3 bases from J, leaving 12 bases between. The CDR3 consists of 13 residues. The CDR3 nucleotides read TGTGCCAGCACTCGACGGCAGGAAGAGACCCAGTACTTC. Its translation: CASTRRQEETQYF.

This clonotype was observed a handful of times. Relative to the germline gene, one junction end is altered; a read error may explain this. For the CDR3, the DNA is TGTACCAGCAGCTTAGCTCCCGGACAGGGAGACGAGCAGTACTTC. It yields the protein CTSSLAPGQGDEQYF. The gene calls are TRBV7-6 and TRBJ2-7; 8 positions agree with TRBD1. The CDR3 is made up of 15 amino acids. The V gene's germline CDR1 is SGHVS and CDR2 FNYEAQ.

A word on this clonotype: One end of the junction fails to match germline, which may point to a read error. The genes are TRBV2 and TRBJ2-5, with D possibly being TRBD1 or TRBD2 (5 bases each). The germline gives CDR1 SNHLY, CDR2 FYNNEI. This CDR3 is 15 amino acids long. The CDR3 DNA follows: TGTGCCACCAGTGATGGGGGAGCTTCGTCAGAGACCCAGTACTTC. Its protein is CATSDGGASSETQYF. The whole variable domain, remainder taken from reference TRBV2 and TRBJ2-5, is EPEVTQTPSHQVTQMGQEVILRCVPISNHLYFYWYRQILGQKVEFLVSFYNNEISEKSEIFDDQFSVERPDGSNFTLKIRSTKLEDSAMYFCATSDGGASSETQYFGPGTRLLVL.

The J gene is TRBJ1-1, the V gene TRBV19, with TRBD1 identical over 8 bases. This CDR3 spans 13 amino acids. Germline CDR1 and CDR2: LNHDA and SQIVND (reference sequence). After removal of 11 bases from V and 1 base from J, the junction contained 6 bases not matched to a gene. The CDR3 nucleotides are TGTGCCTCGGGACAGGTTCGGAACACTGAAGCTTTCTTT. It yields the protein CASGQVRNTEAFF.

This clonotype was counted ten times or more. The V and J genes are TRBV11-1 and TRBJ2-2, with TRBD2 matching 9 bases. CDR3 length equals 17 residues. V gave up 3 bases and J gave up 0 bases; unmatched junction bases: 5. CDR1 is SGHAT and CDR2 is FQDESV in the germline V gene (reference sequence). The CDR3: CASSFQIAGANTGELFF. DNA of the CDR3: TGTGCCAGCAGCTTCCAAATAGCGGGAGCGAACACCGGGGAGCTGTTTTTT.

V and J are TRBV6-2 or TRBV6-3 and TRBJ2-7; 12 bases match TRBD1. The CDR3 has 16 amino acids. V shed 7 bases and J 7 bases; nucleotides not matched to a gene: 14. CDR1 and CDR2 (germline): MNHEY, SVGEGT. The CDR3 protein is CASTESSGTGGNEQYF. The CDR3 bases are TGTGCCAGCACCGAATCTTCCGGGACAGGGGGCAATGAGCAGTACTTC.

As to this clonotype: A much more abundant neighbour one base away suggests this may be a read error. The chain has TRBV28 and TRBJ1-1; D is perhaps TRBD1 (5 bases). This CDR3 has 15 residues. Germline CDR1 reads MDHEN; CDR2 reads SYDVKM. The CDR3 protein is CASDGAGNMNIEAFF. CDR3 DNA sequence: TGTGCCAGCGACGGGGCTGGAAACATGAACATTGAAGCTTTCTTT.

This clonotype was detected only a few times. The gene calls are TRBV13 and TRBJ2-5; 10 bases match TRBD1. The germline CDR1 and CDR2 sequences are PRHDT and FYEKMQ (reference sequence). The trim removed 5 bases at V and 3 bases at J, leaving 6 bases unmatched. This CDR3 is 15 amino acids long. The CDR3 nucleotides read TGTGCCAGCAGCACCTCCGGGACAGGGGAAGAGACCCAGTACTTC. It is translated as CASSTSGTGEETQYF.

V usage is TRBV7-9 and J usage is TRBJ1-1; D gene uncertain. Germline V CDR1 and CDR2: SEHNR, FQNEAQ (reference sequence). Trimming left V 5 bases short and J 1 base short, with 11 bases between. The CDR3 has 14 amino acids. The CDR3 sequence: CASSPSGRNTEAFF. The DNA of the CDR3 is TGTGCCAGCAGCCCATCCGGACGGAACACTGAAGCTTTCTTT.

A few counts support this clonotype. The chain has TRBV28 and TRBJ2-3, with D unclear. V gave up 2 bases and J gave up 0 bases, with 12 bases separating them. CDR1 is MDHEN, CDR2 SYDVKM, per germline. This CDR3 has 16 residues. The CDR3 DNA is TGTGCCAGCAGTTTACTAATCGGCACTAGCACAGATACGCAGTATTTT. This translates into CASSLLIGTSTDTQYF.

V usage is TRBV4-2 and J usage is TRBJ2-1; D call uncertain. CDR3 length equals 16 residues. CDR1 LGHNA and CDR2 YNFKEQ come from the germline V gene. Trimming stripped 0 bases from V and 6 bases from J, with 15 bases between. CDR3 DNA sequence: TGTGCCAGCAGCCAAGACTGGCTTCTACGAATCAATGAGCAGTTCTTC. This gives the protein CASSQDWLLRINEQFF.

In its sample, this clonotype was seen many times. The genes are TRBV6-2 or TRBV6-3 and TRBJ2-1; D is unresolved. Per the germline V gene, CDR1 is MNHEY and CDR2 is SVGEGT. Trimming cost V 0 bases and J 0 bases, with 12 bases left between them. The length of the CDR3 is 17 residues. The CDR3 protein is CASSYSPDTVSYNEQFF. The DNA of the CDR3 is TGTGCCAGCAGTTACTCTCCAGACACGGTCTCCTACAATGAGCAGTTCTTC.

This clonotype has more than one count but fewer than ten. This chain links TRBV7-8 with TRBJ2-7, with unresolved D. V lost 1 base to trimming and J lost 2 bases, with 15 bases between them. The CDR3 covers 16 residues. Germline V lookup: CDR1 SGHVS, CDR2 FQNEAQ. This chain's CDR3 is CASSLVGGLKAYEQYF. The CDR3 bases are TGTGCCAGCAGCTTAGTCGGTGGATTGAAAGCCTACGAGCAGTACTTC.

This clonotype was detected many times. V is TRBV28 and J is TRBJ2-7; no clear D gene. Per germline, CDR1 MDHEN and CDR2 SYDVKM. The length of the CDR3 is 13 residues. V was pared by 3 bases and J by 5 bases, with 11 bases between. In nucleotides, the CDR3 is TGTGCCAGCAGTTTCATAGGGTTCAACGAGCAGTACTTC. Protein sequence: CASSFIGFNEQYF.

This clonotype was counted ten times or more. The chain joins TRBV2 to TRBJ2-1; no clear D gene. CDR1 and CDR2 from the germline V gene are SNHLY and FYNNEI. The V end was cut by 4 bases, the J end by 9 bases, with 16 bases between. The CDR3 sequence is 14 residues long. CDR3 nucleotide sequence: TGTGCCAGCAGTGGAGCGACCGCCTACGGTGAGCAGTTCTTC. Translating it yields CASSGATAYGEQFF.

This clonotype was seen only a few times. This chain uses TRBV4-1 with TRBJ2-7, with TRBD2 matching over 7 bases. CDR3 length: 14 amino acids. Germline CDR1 reads MGHRA; CDR2 reads YSYEKL. The ends lost 5 bases at V and 3 bases at J; junction bases unmatched: 7. CDR3 protein: CASSKGGTNYEQYF. DNA of the CDR3: TGCGCCAGCAGCAAAGGCGGGACTAACTACGAGCAGTACTTC.

This clonotype was recorded a few times. The chain carries TRBV6-6 and TRBJ2-1; 8 nucleotides align to TRBD1. Trimming cost V 0 bases and J 8 bases; bases outside gene matches: 9. The germline gives CDR1 MNHNY, CDR2 SVGAGI (reference sequence). The CDR3 has 16 amino acids. Written as DNA, the CDR3 is TGTGCCAGCAGTTACTCCCCGCAGGGGGCATTCGATGAGCAGTTCTTC. Protein: CASSYSPQGAFDEQFF.

The gene calls are TRBV4-2 and TRBJ2-3, with no clear D. V was pared by 2 bases and J by 3 bases, with 9 bases between. Germline V gene data show CDR1 as LGHNA and CDR2 as YNFKEQ. The CDR3 is 14 amino acids. The CDR3 region is CASSQHAQTDTQYF. CDR3 DNA sequence: TGTGCCAGCAGCCAACACGCACAGACAGATACGCAGTATTTT.